Below, 29 T cell receptor beta chains from the same sample are listed, as sequenced in a study of blood T cell repertoires in COVID-19. TCRdb's copy holds only in-frame clones and misses some; the assay was immunoSEQ multiplex PCR. The table has 250,000 to 350,000 clones, approximately 90% seen once. What was sequenced was peripheral blood. These receptors all come from a woman in her fifties or sixties with acute or convalescent COVID-19.

This chain links TRBV27 with TRBJ2-2; 11 bases fit TRBD2. This CDR3 has 17 residues. Trimming removed 2 bases from V and 7 bases from J; junction bases left unmatched: 9. CDR1 is MNHEY and CDR2 is SMNVEV in the germline V gene (reference sequence). The CDR3 DNA sequence: TGTGCCAGCAGTTTAAGGTCTACTAGCGGGAGAATCGGGGAGCTGTTTTTT. It specifies CASSLRSTSGRIGELFF.

The chain employs TRBV9 and TRBJ1-1, with D perhaps matching TRBD1 (6 bases). V gave up 3 bases and J gave up 1 base, with 19 bases separating them. Germline lookup yields CDR1 SGDLS and CDR2 YYNGEE. The CDR3 has 17 residues. CDR3 nucleotides: TGTGCCAGCAGCGGAGCTACAGGGTCGGGCCCGAACACTGAAGCTTTCTTT. This encodes CASSGATGSGPNTEAFF.

V and J are TRBV3-1 (or the pseudogene TRBV3-2) and TRBJ1-5; TRBD1 is a possible D gene (5 bases). The CDR3 runs 22 residues. Between the trimmed V and J ends, which lost 4 bases and 0 bases, there was a span of 31 bases. CDR1 is LGHDT and CDR2 is YNNKEL in the germline V gene (reference sequence). The CDR3 DNA sequence: TGTGCCAGCAGCCCCGTCGGCGCCCTCGTGGCCACAGGAGACCTTAGCAATCAGCCCCAGCATTTT. Encoded protein: CASSPVGALVATGDLSNQPQHF.

The genes are TRBV10-2 and TRBJ2-3; 7 bases fit TRBD2. This CDR3 has 15 residues. From germline, CDR1 is WSHSY and CDR2 SAAADI. Unmatched junction bases numbered 4, after V lost 3 bases and J lost 1 base. The CDR3 region has the DNA TGCGCCAGCAGTGATGGGCTAGCGGGCACAGATACGCAGTATTTT. It specifies CASSDGLAGTDTQYF.

This clone appeared once. The rearrangement joins TRBV6-5 to TRBJ1-6; tentative D call: TRBD1 (6 bases). CDR3 size: 14 residues. Looked up from germline, CDR1 is MNHEY and CDR2 is SVGAGI. V was pared by 4 bases and J by 14 bases, with 18 bases between. CDR3 in DNA: TGTGCCAGCAGTTTCCAACAGGGTCAGGTAGCCCTCCACTTT. Translating it yields CASSFQQGQVALHF.

The chain combines TRBV3-1 (or the pseudogene TRBV3-2) with TRBJ2-7; perhaps TRBD2 as D (6 bases). V lost 2 bases and J lost 3, with 11 bases in between. The germline gives CDR1 LGHDT, CDR2 YNNKEL (reference sequence). This CDR3 is built from 14 residues. CDR3 sequence: CASSQSGVNYEQYF. CDR3 bases: TGTGCCAGCAGCCAATCGGGGGTCAACTACGAGCAGTACTTC.

The genes are TRBV10-3 and TRBJ1-2; D gene unclear. The CDR3 extends over 13 amino acids. V was trimmed by 5 bases and J by 4 bases, leaving 11 bases between them. CDR1 is ENHRY and CDR2 is SYGVKD in the germline V gene. CDR3 amino acids: CAISLAEGYGYTF. The CDR3 bases are TGTGCCATCAGTTTAGCCGAGGGCTATGGCTACACCTTC.

The V gene is TRBV6-5, the J gene TRBJ2-7, with 9 positions matching TRBD1. Germline lookup yields CDR1 MNHEY and CDR2 SVGAGI. The CDR3 runs 14 residues. The V segment lost 6 bases and the J segment 2 bases; nucleotides outside the gene matches: 5. The DNA for the CDR3 is TGTGCCAGCAGCCCGGGACAGGGTACCTACGAGCAGTACTTC. It codes for CASSPGQGTYEQYF.

This chain joins TRBV7-8 and TRBJ2-3, with 8 bases fitting TRBD2. The CDR3 has 16 residues. CDR1 is SGHVS and CDR2 is FQNEAQ in the germline V gene. V was pared by 2 bases and J by 8 bases, with 12 bases of the junction left unmatched. The CDR3 DNA reads TGTGCCAGCAGCTTATCCGGGCGGGGGGCCGTTGGTACGCAGTATTTT. It codes for CASSLSGRGAVGTQYF. Supplemented by reference TRBV7-8 and TRBJ2-3, the full variable domain reads GAGVSQSPRYKVAKRGQDVALRCDPISGHVSLFWYQQALGQGPEFLTYFQNEAQLDKSGLPSDRFFAERPEGSVSTLKIQRTQQEDSAVYLCASSLSGRGAVGTQYFGPGTRLTVL.

This chain joins TRBV18 and TRBJ1-2; tentative D call: TRBD1 (6 bases). The V end was cut by 1 base, the J end by 3 bases, with 12 bases between. Germline V CDR1 and CDR2: KGHSH, LQKENI. This CDR3 comprises 15 residues. The DNA for the CDR3 is TGTGCCAGCTCACCACAGACAGGAGAAGACTATGGCTACACCTTC. Amino acid sequence: CASSPQTGEDYGYTF.

CDR3: CASSPAVGSEQFF. The CDR3 bases are TGTGCCAGCAGTCCGGCGGTAGGGAGTGAGCAGTTCTTC. V and J are TRBV7-3 and TRBJ2-1, with TRBD2 as a possible D gene (5 bases). This CDR3 contains 13 residues. The germline gives CDR1 SGHTA, CDR2 FQGTGA. V was cut by 6 bases and J by 9 bases, with 15 bases left in between.

CDR3 in amino acids: CASSLATSGRGGDTQYF. As DNA, the CDR3 is TGTGCCAGCAGCCTTGCAACTAGCGGGAGAGGTGGAGATACGCAGTATTTT. V usage is TRBV5-4 and J usage is TRBJ2-3, with 11 nucleotides matching TRBD2. Germline CDR1 is SGHNT and CDR2 is YYREEE (reference sequence). The V gene end was trimmed by 4 bases and the J gene end by 5 bases; junction bases not matched to a gene: 12. CDR3 length: 17 residues.

V usage is TRBV6-5 and J usage is TRBJ1-1, with a weak D call TRBD1 (6 bases). Trimming removed 7 bases from V and 1 base from J, with 13 bases in between. Germline loops: CDR1 MNHEY, CDR2 SVGAGI. This CDR3 has 14 amino acids. The DNA for the CDR3 is TGTGCCAGCAAACCGGGACAACCGAACACTGAAGCTTTCTTT. Protein: CASKPGQPNTEAFF.

The chain joins TRBV12-3 or TRBV12-4 to TRBJ1-5; tentative D call: TRBD1 (6 bases). V dropped 5 bases and J dropped 5 bases, with 10 bases sitting between them. The CDR3 consists of 13 residues. CDR3 amino acids: CASSPYRDQPQHF. For the CDR3, the DNA is TGTGCCAGCAGTCCGTACAGGGATCAGCCCCAGCATTTT.

This chain connects TRBV4-1 to TRBJ2-7; 9 bases map to TRBD2. Germline CDR1 MGHRA, CDR2 YSYEKL. This CDR3 is built from 15 residues. V lost 0 bases to trimming and J lost 6 bases; unmatched junction nucleotides: 6. The CDR3 bases are TGCGCCAGCAGCCAAGAGAGGCGGGAGGGGCTCGAGCAGTACTTC. Protein sequence: CASSQERREGLEQYF.

This clone appeared once. The chain is built from TRBV11-2 and TRBJ2-1; D is ambiguous. Trimming removed 6 bases at V and 0 bases at J, with 12 bases between. From germline, CDR1 is SGHAT and CDR2 FQNNGV. The CDR3 is 15 amino acids. CDR3 bases: TGTGCCAGCAGATACCGATCCGGCTCCTACAATGAGCAGTTCTTC. It is translated as CASRYRSGSYNEQFF.

The chain is built from TRBV7-8 and TRBJ2-1; 10 bases map to TRBD2. V lost 3 bases to trimming and J lost 9 bases; unmatched junction nucleotides: 8. The germline CDR1 and CDR2 sequences are SGHVS and FQNEAQ. This CDR3 region has 15 residues. The CDR3 DNA sequence: TGTGCCAGCAGCTTGGAGCGGGAGGGCCGTGGTGAGCAGTTCTTC. It is translated as CASSLEREGRGEQFF.

V is TRBV3-1 (or the pseudogene TRBV3-2) and J is TRBJ1-6; perhaps TRBD1 as D (6 bases). The germline CDR1 and CDR2 sequences are LGHDT and YNNKEL (reference sequence). V lost 7 bases and J lost 9, with 16 bases in between. The CDR3 is 14 amino acids. CDR3 nucleotides: TGTGCCAGCACTCCGGGACAAAGGGGTTCACCCCTCCACTTT. This sequence encodes CASTPGQRGSPLHF.

The chain employs TRBV4-3 and TRBJ1-4; 8 positions match TRBD1. CDR3 length: 15 residues. Germline-derived CDR1 and CDR2 are LGHNA and YSLEER. Trimming at V came to 3 bases and at J to 6 bases, leaving 6 bases not matched to a gene. The CDR3 is CASSQGTGDYEKLFF. The CDR3 bases are TGCGCCAGCAGCCAGGGGACAGGAGATTATGAAAAACTGTTTTTT.

The chain has TRBV29-1 and TRBJ1-1; the D is unclear. The V and J ends lost 1 base and 0 bases respectively, with 12 bases between them. CDR3 length: 15 amino acids. CDR1 is SQVTM and CDR2 is ANQGSEA in the germline V gene. CDR3 DNA: TGCAGCGTTGAAGGCCGCCCCGGTATGAACACTGAAGCTTTCTTT. This translates into CSVEGRPGMNTEAFF.

The rearrangement links TRBV4-1 to TRBJ1-2; maybe TRBD1 (6 bases). Germline CDR1 MGHRA, CDR2 YSYEKL. Trimming cost V 0 bases and J 4 bases, with 6 bases left between them. The CDR3 sequence is 13 residues long. The CDR3 spells CASSQEQGYGYTF. In DNA form, the CDR3 reads TGCGCCAGCAGCCAAGAACAGGGCTATGGCTACACCTTC.

The J gene is TRBJ2-2, the V gene TRBV5-1; D remains unclear. V lost 0 bases and J lost 3, with 9 bases in between. The CDR3 is 15 residues long. CDR1 and CDR2 from the germline V gene are SGHRS and YFSETQ. CDR3 DNA: TGCGCCAGCAGCTTGGGTGGGCGAGACACCGGGGAGCTGTTTTTT. Amino acid sequence: CASSLGGRDTGELFF.

The CDR3 loop is CASSPGGVLIYEQYF. CDR3 DNA: TGCGCCAGCAGCCCGGGGGGGGTACTTATCTACGAGCAGTACTTC. The rearrangement uses TRBV5-1 and TRBJ2-7, with 8 bases matching TRBD2. With V trimmed by 4 bases and J by 3 bases, 9 bases remained unmatched. The CDR3 loop spans 15 amino acids. CDR1 is SGHRS and CDR2 is YFSETQ in the germline V gene.

The chain links TRBV12-3 or TRBV12-4 to TRBJ1-1; D ambiguous. V shed 2 bases and J shed 5 bases, with 6 bases lying between them. This CDR3 comprises 12 residues. The CDR3 nucleotides read TGTGCCAGCAGTTTACGGCGGACTGAAGCTTTCTTT. Translated, it gives CASSLRRTEAFF.

The chain uses TRBV9 and TRBJ1-1; D is unresolved. Germline V CDR1 and CDR2: SGDLS, YYNGEE. The CDR3 spans 13 residues. The V end was cut by 0 bases, the J end by 7 bases, with 10 bases between. In DNA form, the CDR3 reads TGTGCCAGCAGCGTAGTCTTCAGCGTTGAAGCTTTCTTT. Its protein is CASSVVFSVEAFF.

The rearrangement links TRBV5-6 to TRBJ1-5; 7 bases are a match to TRBD1. Losses at the gene ends were 5 bases for V and 3 bases for J; bases not matched to a gene: 5. The V gene's germline CDR1 is SGHDT and CDR2 YYEEEE. This CDR3 contains 14 residues. The CDR3 coding sequence is TGTGCCAGCAGTCCAGGGGGGTACAATCAGCCCCAGCATTTT. Encoded protein: CASSPGGYNQPQHF.

This rearrangement joins TRBV19 to TRBJ1-2; 7 bases line up with TRBD1. Unmatched junction bases numbered 17, after V lost 2 bases and J lost 5 bases. The germline V gene encodes CDR1 LNHDA and CDR2 SQIVND (reference sequence). This CDR3 has 18 residues. CDR3 in amino acids: CASSISFPDRATSYGYTF. The CDR3 region has the DNA TGTGCCAGTAGTATAAGTTTTCCCGACAGGGCCACCTCTTATGGCTACACCTTC.

The J gene is TRBJ1-6, the V gene TRBV18, with D tentatively TRBD1 (6 bases). Trimming took off 4 bases at V and 0 bases at J, with 13 bases between the two ends. CDR3 length equals 17 residues. Germline V gives CDR1 KGHSH, CDR2 LQKENI. The CDR3 region has the DNA TGTGCCAGCTCACAAACAGGACAGAGCTCCTATAATTCACCCCTCCACTTT. Its translation: CASSQTGQSSYNSPLHF.

The J gene is TRBJ2-7, the V gene TRBV5-8; D gene uncertain. The CDR3 is 12 amino acids. Germline V gene lookup returns CDR1 SGHTS and CDR2 YDEGEE. V lost 1 base and J lost 2, with 4 bases in between. CDR3 region: CASSLTAYEQYF. The CDR3 nucleotides read TGTGCCAGCAGCTTGACGGCCTACGAGCAGTACTTC.